This TCR beta chain appears in the sequencing data of a study of shared clonotypes between healthy human individuals. Naive CD8 cells comprised CD45RO-negative, CCR7-positively selected cells, excluding terminally differentiated effector memory CD45RA+ cells. Deletions cut 8 bases from V and 1 base from J, with 8 bases between. Germline assignment: CDR1 MDHEN and CDR2 SYDVKM. The CDR3 covers 13 residues. This clone has a handful of counts. Method: immunoSEQ multiplex PCR; TCRdb's copy keeps in-frame clones and lacks some. The table records over 800,000 clones, approximately 92% of them present only once.

Sequenced: naive CD8+ T cells sorted from blood. J is TRBJ2-2 and V is TRBV28, with D tentatively TRBD1 or TRBD2 (5 bases each). This clonotype was obtained from a man aged 25-45 years in good health. The CDR3 is CASGDLNTGELFF. CDR3 DNA sequence: TGTGCCAGCGGGGACCTGAACACCGGGGAGCTGTTTTTT.